One sample yielded the 20 T cell receptor beta chains listed below, sequenced in a study of shared clonotypes between healthy human individuals. Sequenced by immunoSEQ multiplex PCR; TCRdb stores in-frame clones only, minus some. The sample has about 320,000 clones, more than 75% seen once. The sequencing input was memory CD8+ T cells sorted from blood. Subset denoted: CD45RO+ cells pooled with CCR7-negative TemRA cells. The receptors come from a man between 18 and 35 years old in good health.

V and J are TRBV6-6 and TRBJ2-5, with D perhaps matching TRBD2 (5 bases). Germline CDR1 MNHNY, CDR2 SVGAGI (reference sequence). The CDR3 is 13 residues long. Deletions cut 7 bases from V and 2 bases from J, with 11 bases between. DNA of the CDR3: TGTGCCAGCACCCTGACGGGGCAAGAGACCCAGTACTTC. This codes for CASTLTGQETQYF.

The V gene is TRBV18, the J gene TRBJ2-7, with TRBD2 identical over 10 bases. The germline V gene encodes CDR1 KGHSH and CDR2 LQKENI. V shed 4 bases and J 5 bases; nucleotides not matched to a gene: 8. The CDR3 totals 15 residues. The CDR3: CASSLLAGGLDEQYF. As DNA, the CDR3 is TGTGCCAGCTCACTATTAGCGGGAGGACTGGACGAGCAGTACTTC.

The rearrangement links TRBV20-1 to TRBJ2-5; D not resolved. The germline V gene has CDR1 DFQATT and CDR2 SNEGSKA (reference sequence). The length of the CDR3 is 11 residues. In DNA form, the CDR3 reads TGCAGGGCCCTGAGGAGAGAGACCCAGTACTTC. This gives the protein CRALRRETQYF.

The sample holds a few counts of this clone. This sequence joins TRBV27 and TRBJ1-5; D call uncertain. V was pared by 8 bases and J by 4 bases, with 9 bases between. Germline CDR1 MNHEY, CDR2 SMNVEV (reference sequence). The CDR3 runs 12 residues. The CDR3 bases are TGTGCCAGCGGGAAGGGTAATCAGCCCCAGCATTTT. It specifies CASGKGNQPQHF.

This clone was recorded a few times. The chain employs TRBV7-6 and TRBJ2-7; TRBD1 is a possible D gene (6 bases). Germline V CDR1 and CDR2: SGHVS, FNYEAQ. This CDR3 has 15 amino acids. Trimming stripped 3 bases from V and 0 bases from J, with 12 bases between. For the CDR3, the DNA is TGTGCCAGCAGCTTGGCGGACAGCGACTCCTACGAGCAGTACTTC. Translating it yields CASSLADSDSYEQYF.

The chain links TRBV27 to TRBJ2-7; TRBD2 matches 8 bases. This CDR3 contains 13 residues. The germline V gene encodes CDR1 MNHEY and CDR2 SMNVEV (reference sequence). The ends lost 5 bases at V and 7 bases at J; junction bases unmatched: 7. The CDR3, as DNA: TGTGCCAGCAGTCAGGGACTAGGGTGGGAGCAGTACTTC. Translating it yields CASSQGLGWEQYF.

This sequence joins TRBV27 and TRBJ2-5; D remains unclear. The V end lost 2 bases, the J end lost 0 bases, and 4 bases lay between the germline ends. Per germline, CDR1 MNHEY and CDR2 SMNVEV (reference sequence). The CDR3 is 13 amino acids. The CDR3 nucleotides are TGTGCCAGCAGTTTAATCCACCAAGAGACCCAGTACTTC. Translated: CASSLIHQETQYF.

V usage is TRBV25-1 and J usage is TRBJ2-3; D is undetermined. Germline assignment: CDR1 MGHDK and CDR2 SYGVNS. V was pared by 4 bases and J by 2 bases, with 10 bases between. The CDR3 length is 14 residues. CDR3 region: CASSADIPTDTQYF. Here the CDR3 DNA reads TGTGCCAGCAGTGCTGACATCCCCACAGATACGCAGTATTTT.

The CDR3 sequence: CASSDLSNTEAFF. The CDR3 DNA is TGTGCCAGCAGTGACCTATCGAACACTGAAGCTTTCTTT. The chain uses TRBV6-1 and TRBJ1-1; D uncertain. The CDR3 sequence is 13 residues long. Trimming removed 3 bases from V and 1 base from J, with 6 bases in between. Germline CDR1 is MNHNS and CDR2 is SASEGT.

The rearrangement joins TRBV5-6 to TRBJ2-7; TRBD2 matches at 9 bases. Germline loops: CDR1 SGHDT, CDR2 YYEEEE. The CDR3 has 17 residues. Germline trimming cut 3 bases from V and 5 bases from J; bases unmatched to any gene: 15. The CDR3 sequence: CASSSELKRGAPHEQYF. DNA for the CDR3: TGTGCCAGCAGCTCGGAGTTAAAGCGGGGGGCCCCACACGAGCAGTACTTC.

The J gene is TRBJ2-7, the V gene TRBV28, with D perhaps TRBD1 (5 bases). Germline CDR1 and CDR2: MDHEN and SYDVKM. The CDR3 runs 13 residues. V lost 5 bases to trimming and J lost 6 bases, with 14 bases between them. The DNA for the CDR3 is TGTGCCAGCAGTCCAGGTTGGGGCCGCGAGCAGTACTTC. Translated, it gives CASSPGWGREQYF.

V gene TRBV6-5 combines with J gene TRBJ2-1, with 10 bases matching TRBD2. The CDR3 totals 16 residues. The germline V gene has CDR1 MNHEY and CDR2 SVGAGI. V dropped 4 bases and J dropped 2; count of bases not matched to a gene: 5. CDR3 amino acids: CASSSTSGTTYNEQFF. For the CDR3, the DNA is TGTGCCAGCAGTTCAACTAGCGGGACCACCTACAATGAGCAGTTCTTC.

This clone was counted once. The gene calls are TRBV5-1 and TRBJ2-7, with TRBD1 matching 9 bases. This CDR3 contains 17 residues. Germline CDR1 reads SGHRS; CDR2 reads YFSETQ. V lost 2 bases and J lost 5; bases outside the gene matches: 14. CDR3 sequence reads: CASSFSVGTGRLNEQYF. The CDR3 nucleotides read TGCGCCAGCAGCTTTTCGGTGGGGACAGGGCGGCTGAACGAGCAGTACTTC.

This clone was observed a single time. J is TRBJ2-7 and V is TRBV15, with TRBD2 as a possible D gene (6 bases). CDR3 size: 13 residues. The V end was cut by 5 bases, the J end by 0 bases, with 8 bases between. Germline values: CDR1 LNHNV, CDR2 YYDKDF (reference sequence). The CDR3 region is CATSPGDSYEQYF. The CDR3 DNA is TGTGCCACCAGCCCGGGGGACTCCTACGAGCAGTACTTC.

The V and J genes are TRBV6-1 and TRBJ1-6; tentative D call: TRBD1 (5 bases). V was shortened by 3 bases and J by 14 bases, with 20 bases between the two germline ends. CDR1 and CDR2 from the germline V gene are MNHNS and SASEGT. CDR3 size: 15 residues. For the CDR3, the DNA is TGTGCCAGCAGTGATAGCCGGGAGAGGGGTGAGGCCCTCCACTTT. Its protein product is CASSDSRERGEALHF.

CDR3 nucleotides: TGTGCCTCAGAAGGGAACACCGGGGAGCTGTTTTTT. It encodes CASEGNTGELFF. V usage is TRBV11-3 and J usage is TRBJ2-2; no clear D. V shed 11 bases and J shed 1 base, with 8 bases lying between them. Germline CDR1 SGHNT, CDR2 YENEEA. The CDR3 is 12 residues long.

This clone was found many times. The gene calls are TRBV2 and TRBJ1-4; TRBD1 is a possible D gene (5 bases). In germline, CDR1 is SNHLY, CDR2 FYNNEI. The CDR3 runs to 15 residues. V was clipped by 6 bases and J by 4 bases, with 15 bases between them. The DNA for the CDR3 is TGTGCCAGCAGCGCGGGACTTCAACTTAATGAAAAACTGTTTTTT. It specifies CASSAGLQLNEKLFF.

The V and J genes are TRBV7-2 and TRBJ2-7; D not certain. Between the trimmed V and J ends, which lost 2 bases and 0 bases, there was a span of 14 bases. The CDR3 length is 16 residues. Germline values: CDR1 SGHTA, CDR2 FQGNSA. The CDR3 spells CASSLSEGHPSYEQYF. DNA for the CDR3: TGTGCCAGCAGCTTAAGTGAAGGCCACCCCTCCTACGAGCAGTACTTC.

The CDR3 DNA reads as TGTGCCAGCAGCCTCTTCGACAGGGGGAACACCGGGGAGCTGTTTTTT. It specifies CASSLFDRGNTGELFF. V usage is TRBV28 and J usage is TRBJ2-2; TRBD1 matches at 8 bases. The CDR3 is 16 residues long. V gave up 6 bases and J gave up 1 base; unmatched junction bases: 7. Germline V gene sequence: CDR1 MDHEN, CDR2 SYDVKM.

J is TRBJ2-5 and V is TRBV11-2; 11 bases fit TRBD2. The CDR3 covers 17 residues. Germline CDR1 SGHAT, CDR2 FQNNGV. V lost 3 bases, J lost 0 bases, and 6 bases stayed unmatched. CDR3 coding DNA: TGTGCCAGCAGCTTGGAAATAGCGGGGGGGTACCAAGAGACCCAGTACTTC. Encoded protein: CASSLEIAGGYQETQYF. Full variable domain (rest looked up from reference TRBV11-2 and TRBJ2-5): EAGVAQSPRYKIIEKRQSVAFWCNPISGHATLYWYQQILGQGPKLLIQFQNNGVVDDSQLPKDRFSAERLKGVDSTLKIQPAKLEDSAVYLCASSLEIAGGYQETQYFGPGTRLLVL.